This T cell receptor beta chain was captured in a study of T cells in Graves' hyperthyroidism and ophthalmopathy. RNA transcripts served as the template for amplifying TCR beta CDR3 regions. Initially, a first-round RT-PCR of the TCR CDR3 employed the HTBI primer set. One entry per CDR3 protein results from TCRdb running MiXCR on the multiplex PCR reads. The sample lists hundreds of thousands of distinct CDR3 sequences, around 17% occurring once. Many counts were recorded for this clonotype. The CDR3 loop spans 14 amino acids. V lost 7 bases, J lost 3 bases, and 16 bases lay in between. Germline values: CDR1 MDHEN, CDR2 SYDVKM.

Sequencing was performed on blood. The chain has TRBV28 and TRBJ2-7; the D is unclear. The clonotype originates from a woman younger than 35 with Graves' ophthalmopathy. CDR3 sequence reads: CASTSGESDYEQYF. The CDR3 DNA follows: TGTGCCAGCACTTCTGGAGAAAGTGACTACGAGCAGTACTTC.